The rows below give T cell receptor beta chains drawn from one sample of a study of regulatory T cells in long-lasting Graves disease. TCRdb used MiXCR to reprocess the multiplex PCR reads, holding one entry per CDR3 protein. The sample lists about 290,000 distinct CDR3 sequences, around 21% occurring once. Specimen: peripheral blood mononuclear cells (PBMCs), collected when the disease was refractory, from a patient treated with antithyroid drugs. These receptors originate from a female donor with Graves disease. CDR3s include the opening cysteine and the closing phenylalanine or tryptophan. The D gene is left open where the match is weak. Clone size is not always given. Where it is, it says once, few, many or a class for expanded clones.

j_gene: TRBJ2-2
v_gene: TRBV27
abundance: many
d_gene: .
CDR3nt: TGTGCCAGCAGTCCTCGGGTTGGCGGCGAGCTGTTTTTT
CDR3aa: CASSPRVGGELFF

j_gene: TRBJ1-1
v_gene: TRBV25-1
abundance: few
d_gene: .
CDR3nt: TGTGCCAGCAACGACCGTGTTTCTCGGCGGCGGGCGCGGACTGAAGCTTTCTTT
CDR3aa: CASNDRVSRRRARTEAFF

j_gene: TRBJ1-2
v_gene: TRBV7-2
abundance: many
d_gene: .
CDR3nt: TGTGCCAGCCGGGGACGTGCCGGTGTCGATGGCTACACCTTC
CDR3aa: CASRGRAGVDGYTF

j_gene: TRBJ1-5
v_gene: TRBV19
abundance: .
d_gene: .
CDR3nt: TGTGCCAGTAGTATCGTAGGTATGAGCTATAGCAATCAGCCCCAGCATTTT
CDR3aa: CASSIVGMSYSNQPQHF

j_gene: TRBJ2-2
v_gene: TRBV28
abundance: many
d_gene: .
CDR3nt: TGTGCCAGCACTCTCACTACAGTAACCGGGGAGCTGTTTTTT
CDR3aa: CASTLTTVTGELFF

j_gene: TRBJ1-3
v_gene: TRBV7-2
abundance: .
d_gene: TRBD1
CDR3nt: TGTGCCAGCAGATCGACAGGGGCAGGAAACACCATATATTTT
CDR3aa: CASRSTGAGNTIYF

j_gene: TRBJ2-7
v_gene: TRBV7-3
abundance: few
d_gene: .
CDR3nt: TGTGCCAGCAGCTTAGGGAGCGTCCCCTACGAGCAGTACTTC
CDR3aa: CASSLGSVPYEQYF

j_gene: TRBJ1-1
v_gene: TRBV20-1
abundance: many
d_gene: .
CDR3nt: TGCAGTGCTAGAGATCACAGCATGAACACTGAAGCTTTCTTT
CDR3aa: CSARDHSMNTEAFF

j_gene: TRBJ2-7
v_gene: TRBV7-8
abundance: many
d_gene: .
CDR3nt: TGTGCCAGCAGCCCGAGTCGTAGCTACGAGCAGTACTTC
CDR3aa: CASSPSRSYEQYF

j_gene: TRBJ1-1
v_gene: TRBV7-8
abundance: .
d_gene: TRBD1
CDR3nt: TGTGCCAGCAGCTTTGGACAGGGTACGGCTGAAGCTTTCTTT
CDR3aa: CASSFGQGTAEAFF

j_gene: TRBJ2-2
v_gene: TRBV7-3
abundance: few
d_gene: TRBD1
CDR3nt: TGTGCCAGCAGCCCCCGGACAGGGAAAACCGGGGAGCTGTTTTTT
CDR3aa: CASSPRTGKTGELFF

j_gene: TRBJ1-1
v_gene: TRBV2
abundance: many
d_gene: TRBD1
CDR3nt: TGTGCCAGCAGTGGGGGACAGACGATGGTGAACACTGAAGCTTTCTTT
CDR3aa: CASSGGQTMVNTEAFF

j_gene: TRBJ1-6
v_gene: TRBV9
abundance: .
d_gene: .
CDR3nt: TGTGCCAGCAGCGTAGGTCGGGCGGCTTCACCCCTCCACTTT
CDR3aa: CASSVGRAASPLHF

j_gene: TRBJ1-1
v_gene: TRBV27
abundance: .
d_gene: TRBD1
CDR3nt: TGTGCCAGCAGGGTGACAGGGGCGCCTGAAGCTTTCTTT
CDR3aa: CASRVTGAPEAFF

j_gene: TRBJ1-2
v_gene: TRBV29-1
abundance: few
d_gene: .
CDR3nt: TGCAGCGTATACGGGACTCCGGATGGCTACACCTTC
CDR3aa: CSVYGTPDGYTF

j_gene: TRBJ2-5
v_gene: TRBV7-2
abundance: .
d_gene: TRBD2
CDR3nt: TGTGCCAGCAGCCAGGTGGGGGGGTCCCAAGAGACCCAGTACTTC
CDR3aa: CASSQVGGSQETQYF